Below, 20 T cell receptor beta chains from the same sample are listed, as sequenced in a study of regulatory T cells in long-lasting Graves disease. With iRepertoire HTBI primers and Arm-PCR of CDR3 regions, TCR beta libraries were built. TCRdb itself ran the multiplex PCR reads through MiXCR, one entry per CDR3 protein. Of roughly 400,000 distinct CDR3 sequences listed, over 14% were seen once; the top ten hold approximately 8%. Specified time point: newly diagnosed GD, antithyroid drugs for less than 3 months. Researchers made the TCR library from RNA that was extracted from PBMCs. Another study also made use of these data, one on T cells in Graves' hyperthyroidism and ophthalmopathy.

This sample comprised peripheral blood mononuclear cells (PBMCs), obtained at new diagnosis, from a patient treated with antithyroid drugs. The source is a woman aged 40 to 50 with Graves disease.

The chain joins TRBV19 to TRBJ1-2; maybe TRBD1 (5 bases). V was pared by 4 bases and J by 8 bases, with 8 bases between. The CDR3 length is 11 residues. Germline lookup yields CDR1 LNHDA and CDR2 SQIVND (reference sequence). CDR3 bases: TGTGCCAGTAGTACAGGGATGGGCTACACCTTC. This translates into CASSTGMGYTF.

In this sample, this clonotype turned up many times. V and J are TRBV3-1 and TRBJ2-5; D remains unclear. Looked up from germline, CDR1 is LGHDT and CDR2 is YNNKEL (reference sequence). Trimming left V 1 base short and J 2 bases short, with 11 bases between. The CDR3 contains 15 residues. This chain's CDR3 is CASSQVGVAQETQYF. CDR3 sequence (DNA): TGTGCCAGCAGCCAAGTAGGAGTAGCTCAAGAGACCCAGTACTTC.

This chain uses TRBV6-1 with TRBJ2-1; the match to TRBD1 covers 8 bases. Germline values: CDR1 MNHNS, CDR2 SASEGT. The CDR3 consists of 13 residues. Losses at the gene ends were 6 bases for V and 5 bases for J; bases not matched to a gene: 3. The CDR3 DNA reads as TGTGCCAGCAGACGGGACAGGAACAATGAGCAGTTCTTC. It yields the protein CASRRDRNNEQFF.

Many counts were recorded for this clonotype. The chain is built from TRBV30 and TRBJ1-6, with 7 bases identical to TRBD1. V dropped 7 bases and J dropped 5; count of bases not matched to a gene: 5. Looked up from germline, CDR1 is GTSNPN and CDR2 is SVGIG (reference sequence). The CDR3 loop spans 13 amino acids. The CDR3 nucleotides read TGTGCCTTCGACAGGGAAGATAATTCACCCCTCCACTTT. Translation: CAFDREDNSPLHF.

This clonotype came up many times. The V gene is TRBV28, the J gene TRBJ2-7, with D maybe TRBD2 (6 bases). This CDR3 spans 14 amino acids. CDR1 and CDR2 from the germline V gene are MDHEN and SYDVKM. V was shortened by 8 bases and J by 5 bases, with 19 bases between the two germline ends. The chain's CDR3 is CASSWDSSLDEQYF. As DNA, the CDR3 is TGTGCCAGCTCCTGGGACTCCTCCCTCGACGAGCAGTACTTC. The variable domain in full, with the rest retrieved from reference TRBV28 and TRBJ2-7, is DVKVTQSSRYLVKRTGEKVFLECVQDMDHENMFWYRQDPGLGLRLIYFSYDVKMKEKGDIPEGYSVSREKKERFSLILESASTNQTSMYLCASSWDSSLDEQYFGPGTRLTVT.

This clonotype was picked up many times. The chain joins TRBV18 to TRBJ2-7; D remains ambiguous. CDR1 and CDR2 (germline): KGHSH, LQKENI. This CDR3 comprises 11 residues. V gave up 8 bases and J gave up 2 bases, with 7 bases separating them. The CDR3 spells CASSPAYEQYF. CDR3 sequence (DNA): TGTGCCAGCAGCCCAGCCTACGAGCAGTACTTC. Complete variable domain (other parts from reference TRBV18 and TRBJ2-7): NAGVMQNPRHLVRRRGQEARLRCSPMKGHSHVYWYRQLPEEGLKFMVYLQKENIIDESGMPKERFSAEFPKEGPSILRIQQVVRGDSAAYFCASSPAYEQYFGPGTRLTVT.

The V call is TRBV12-3 or TRBV12-4, the J call TRBJ2-7; D possibly corresponds to TRBD1 (5 bases). The germline V and J ends were trimmed by 2 bases and 2 bases, with 10 bases remaining between them. CDR3 length: 14 residues. CDR3 sequence: CASSLTTETYEQYF. CDR3 sequence (DNA): TGTGCCAGCAGTTTAACGACAGAAACCTACGAGCAGTACTTC.

This clonotype was counted once. The chain links TRBV6-5 to TRBJ2-7; 10 bases map to TRBD2. This CDR3 is 15 amino acids long. V lost 0 bases and J lost 3; bases outside the gene matches: 2. The germline gives CDR1 MNHEY, CDR2 SVGAGI. CDR3 DNA: TGTGCCAGCAGTTACTCGAGCGGGAGGGGCTACGAGCAGTACTTC. Translated: CASSYSSGRGYEQYF.

The J gene is TRBJ1-3, the V gene TRBV7-8; the D gene is possibly TRBD1 (5 bases). From germline, CDR1 is SGHVS and CDR2 FQNEAQ. The CDR3 runs to 18 residues. V shed 2 bases and J shed 0 bases, with 17 bases lying between them. The CDR3: CASSLPPRGGNSGNTIYF. The CDR3 region has the DNA TGTGCCAGCAGCTTACCCCCCCGGGGGGGAAACTCTGGAAACACCATATATTTT.

The chain combines TRBV20-1 with TRBJ2-1, with TRBD1 matching 7 bases. The trim removed 0 bases at V and 1 base at J, leaving 6 bases unmatched. Per the germline V gene, CDR1 is DFQATT and CDR2 is SNEGSKA (reference sequence). The CDR3 consists of 16 residues. CDR3 amino acids: CSARDQGRGSYNEQFF. The CDR3 nucleotides read TGCAGTGCTAGAGATCAGGGCAGGGGGTCCTACAATGAGCAGTTCTTC.

This clonotype was recorded at least ten times. The gene calls are TRBV6-1 and TRBJ1-5, with D unresolved. The germline V and J ends were trimmed by 1 base and 3 bases, with 10 bases remaining between them. CDR3 length equals 15 residues. Germline V gene data show CDR1 as MNHNS and CDR2 as SASEGT. The CDR3 is CASSEDGVPNQPQHF. CDR3 nucleotides: TGTGCCAGCAGTGAAGACGGGGTCCCCAATCAGCCCCAGCATTTT.

The gene calls are TRBV6-1 and TRBJ2-5; 10 bases are shared with TRBD2. The junction had 2 bases not matched to a gene; V was cut back by 6 bases and J by 4 bases. Germline assignment: CDR1 MNHNS and CDR2 SASEGT. The CDR3 covers 13 residues. CDR3 DNA: TGTGCCAGCAGCGGGACTAGCGCAGAGACCCAGTACTTC. Translated: CASSGTSAETQYF.

This chain links TRBV7-9 with TRBJ1-2, with D possibly matching TRBD1 (5 bases). Trimming shortened V by 5 bases and J by 3 bases, and 16 bases separated the two germline ends. The CDR3 is 15 residues long. Germline V lookup: CDR1 SEHNR, CDR2 FQNEAQ (reference sequence). In DNA form, the CDR3 reads TGTGCCAGCAGCCCGGTTGGGGCCGAATACTATGGCTACACCTTC. Encoded protein: CASSPVGAEYYGYTF.

This clonotype has at least ten counts. This chain uses TRBV6-2 or TRBV6-3 with TRBJ2-7; TRBD1 aligns across 11 bases. The J segment lost 3 bases and the V segment lost 5 bases, leaving 3 bases of the junction unmatched. The CDR3 totals 14 residues. CDR1 MNHEY and CDR2 SVGEGT come from the germline V gene. The CDR3 DNA sequence: TGTGCCAGCAGTCAGGGGACAGGGGGCTACGAGCAGTACTTC. It encodes CASSQGTGGYEQYF.

Ten or more counts support this clonotype. The rearrangement uses TRBV10-3 and TRBJ2-3, with a weak D call TRBD2 (6 bases). Germline assignment: CDR1 ENHRY and CDR2 SYGVKD. Trimming stripped 4 bases from V and 5 bases from J, with 16 bases between. CDR3 length equals 15 residues. As DNA, the CDR3 is TGTGCCATCAGTGGGAAGACTAGAGCCGGAGATACGCAGTATTTT. Its translation is CAISGKTRAGDTQYF.

This clonotype was seen at least ten times. This sequence joins TRBV20-1 and TRBJ2-1; a possible D gene is TRBD2 (6 bases). Looked up from germline, CDR1 is DFQATT and CDR2 is SNEGSKA (reference sequence). With 3 bases removed from V and 10 bases from J, the gap between germline ends came to 13 bases. This CDR3 has 12 amino acids. The CDR3 sequence is CSARLLREEQFF. The CDR3 nucleotides are TGCAGTGCTAGGCTTTTACGGGAGGAGCAGTTCTTC.

As regards this clonotype: A single base is all that separates this from a far larger clone, so a read error is likely. The gene calls are TRBV11-2 and TRBJ2-1, with 11 bases that match TRBD2. The germline V gene encodes CDR1 SGHAT and CDR2 FQNNGV. The CDR3 is 15 amino acids. Trimming cost V 11 bases and J 6 bases; bases outside gene matches: 12. The CDR3 nucleotides are TGTGCCGGCAAACTAACTAGCGGGAGTCTCAATGAGCAGTTCTTC. It yields the protein CAGKLTSGSLNEQFF.

The chain couples TRBV5-4 to TRBJ2-3; D may be TRBD2 (5 bases). The CDR3 is 15 amino acids. V lost 0 bases to trimming and J lost 1 base, with 9 bases between them. From germline, CDR1 is SGHNT and CDR2 YYREEE (reference sequence). The CDR3 DNA reads TGTGCCAGCAGCTTGGCTAGCAGACGCACAGATACGCAGTATTTT. Translated, it gives CASSLASRRTDTQYF.

The chain combines TRBV28 with TRBJ2-6, with 10 bases fitting TRBD1. V gave up 4 bases and J gave up 3 bases; unmatched junction bases: 9. Germline-derived CDR1 and CDR2 are MDHEN and SYDVKM. This CDR3 has 18 amino acids. In nucleotides, the CDR3 is TGTGCCAGCAGTTATCGTCCCGGGACAGGGGTTGGGGCCAACGTCCTGACTTTC. Its translation: CASSYRPGTGVGANVLTF.

The rearrangement links TRBV6-1 to TRBJ1-5; D call uncertain. The CDR3 is 14 amino acids. Germline values: CDR1 MNHNS, CDR2 SASEGT. The V and J ends lost 5 bases and 7 bases respectively, with 15 bases between them. This chain's CDR3 is CASSPTRSGQPQHF. In DNA form, the CDR3 reads TGTGCCAGCAGTCCCACTCGATCAGGACAGCCCCAGCATTTT.